The next 10 T cell receptor beta chains were all read from a single sample in a study of T cell changes during pregnancy in multiple sclerosis. Generated by immunoSEQ multiplex PCR, the TCRdb table keeps only in-frame clones and is missing some. The repertoire holds approximately 22,000 clones, 88% seen once, with over 0.65% in the top ten. Sequencing was performed on CD4+ T cells from peripheral blood mononuclear cells, taken in the first trimester of pregnancy. These receptors were taken from a female donor in good health, enrolled as a control in a pregnancy study.

The rearrangement joins TRBV9 to TRBJ2-1, with 8 bases matching TRBD2. Germline CDR1 and CDR2: SGDLS and YYNGEE. Trimming removed 0 bases from V and 7 bases from J; junction bases left unmatched: 9. The CDR3 has 16 amino acids. The CDR3 loop is CASSVGVGGGLNEQFF. CDR3 sequence (DNA): TGTGCCAGCAGCGTAGGTGTCGGGGGGGGCTTAAATGAGCAGTTCTTC.

This chain uses TRBV28 with TRBJ1-5; D is unclear. Trimming pared 3 bases from V and 6 bases from J, leaving 6 bases between. Germline V lookup: CDR1 MDHEN, CDR2 SYDVKM. CDR3 length: 12 residues. The CDR3, as DNA: TGTGCCAGCAGTTTCGGGGTTCAGCCCCAGCATTTT. Translated, it gives CASSFGVQPQHF.

The J gene is TRBJ1-2, the V gene TRBV18, with a weak D call TRBD1 (5 bases). The CDR3 is made up of 14 amino acids. Trimming left V 5 bases short and J 10 bases short, with 20 bases between. The germline V gene has CDR1 KGHSH and CDR2 LQKENI. The CDR3 sequence: CASSNSLGRMAYTF. The DNA of the CDR3 is TGTGCCAGCTCAAACAGCTTGGGGCGTATGGCCTACACCTTC. Combining the CDR3 with reference TRBV18 and TRBJ1-2 gives the whole variable domain NAGVMQNPRHLVRRRGQEARLRCSPMKGHSHVYWYRQLPEEGLKFMVYLQKENIIDESGMPKERFSAEFPKEGPSILRIQQVVRGDSAAYFCASSNSLGRMAYTFGSGTRLTVV.

V is TRBV5-1 and J is TRBJ2-3; 8 nucleotides align to TRBD2. V was pared by 2 bases and J by 5 bases, with 4 bases of the junction left unmatched. Looked up from germline, CDR1 is SGHRS and CDR2 is YFSETQ. The CDR3 runs to 14 residues. The CDR3 DNA sequence: TGCGCCAGCAGCTTAGCGGGAGTGGGAGATACGCAGTATTTT. It is translated as CASSLAGVGDTQYF.

The genes are TRBV10-3 and TRBJ2-2, with D tentatively TRBD2 (6 bases). V gave up 6 bases and J gave up 7 bases, with 21 bases separating them. Germline loops: CDR1 ENHRY, CDR2 SYGVKD. This CDR3 spans 16 amino acids. The CDR3 protein is CAISPPRTGVHGELFF. CDR3 coding DNA: TGTGCCATCAGCCCCCCCCGAACGGGAGTACACGGGGAGCTGTTTTTT.

The rearrangement links TRBV6-4 to TRBJ2-2; TRBD2 matches at 11 bases. With V trimmed by 3 bases and J by 3 bases, 6 bases remained unmatched. Germline V gene lookup returns CDR1 MRHNA and CDR2 SNTAGT. CDR3 length equals 17 residues. The CDR3 spells CASSDRTSGSDTGELFF. DNA for the CDR3: TGTGCCAGCAGTGATCGAACTAGCGGGAGTGACACCGGGGAGCTGTTTTTT.

This chain joins TRBV18 and TRBJ1-3, with TRBD1 matching over 8 bases. Per the germline V gene, CDR1 is KGHSH and CDR2 is LQKENI. This CDR3 is built from 16 residues. V gave up 2 bases and J gave up 3 bases; unmatched junction bases: 6. CDR3 sequence: CASSPTAGTGGNTIYF. The CDR3 DNA is TGTGCCAGCTCACCAACGGCAGGGACAGGTGGAAACACCATATATTTT. The entire variable domain, with the rest obtained from reference TRBV18 and TRBJ1-3, is as follows: NAGVMQNPRHLVRRRGQEARLRCSPMKGHSHVYWYRQLPEEGLKFMVYLQKENIIDESGMPKERFSAEFPKEGPSILRIQQVVRGDSAAYFCASSPTAGTGGNTIYFGEGSWLTVV.

This clone was recorded only once. Here the CDR3 reads CASSRGGRALGELFF. The CDR3 region has the DNA TGTGCCAGCAGCCGCGGCGGGAGGGCCCTCGGGGAGCTGTTTTTT. The rearrangement links TRBV28 to TRBJ2-2; 9 bases match TRBD2. This CDR3 is 15 amino acids long. Per the germline V gene, CDR1 is MDHEN and CDR2 is SYDVKM. J was trimmed by 7 bases and V by 6 bases; bases with no gene match: 9.

The genes are TRBV2 and TRBJ2-1; maybe TRBD1 (6 bases). The CDR3 is 13 amino acids. Trimming cost V 6 bases and J 8 bases, with 14 bases left between them. CDR1 is SNHLY and CDR2 is FYNNEI in the germline V gene. This chain's CDR3 is CASRTGTYHEQFF. CDR3 DNA: TGTGCCAGCAGAACCGGGACATATCATGAGCAGTTCTTC. Looking up the rest from reference TRBV2 and TRBJ2-1 gives the full variable domain: EPEVTQTPSHQVTQMGQEVILRCVPISNHLYFYWYRQILGQKVEFLVSFYNNEISEKSEIFDDQFSVERPDGSNFTLKIRSTKLEDSAMYFCASRTGTYHEQFFGPGTRLTVL.

This clone appeared a few times. The gene calls are TRBV30 and TRBJ1-1; no reliable D call. V lost 0 bases to trimming and J lost 11 bases, with 16 bases between them. CDR3 length: 13 residues. Germline V gives CDR1 GTSNPN, CDR2 SVGIG (reference sequence). The CDR3 is CAWSVIQNGRAFF. CDR3 sequence (DNA): TGTGCCTGGAGTGTAATTCAGAACGGGAGGGCTTTCTTT.